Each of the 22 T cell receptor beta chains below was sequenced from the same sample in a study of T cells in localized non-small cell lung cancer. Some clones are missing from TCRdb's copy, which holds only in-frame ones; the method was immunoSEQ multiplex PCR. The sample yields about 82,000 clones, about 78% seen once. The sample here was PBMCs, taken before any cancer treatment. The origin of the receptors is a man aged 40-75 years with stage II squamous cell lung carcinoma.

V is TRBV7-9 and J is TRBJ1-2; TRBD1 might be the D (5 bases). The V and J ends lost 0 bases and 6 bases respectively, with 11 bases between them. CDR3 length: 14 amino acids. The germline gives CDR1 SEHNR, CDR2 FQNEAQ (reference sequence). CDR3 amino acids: CASSLAGWGDGYTF. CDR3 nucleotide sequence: TGTGCCAGCAGCTTAGCGGGGTGGGGCGATGGCTACACCTTC.

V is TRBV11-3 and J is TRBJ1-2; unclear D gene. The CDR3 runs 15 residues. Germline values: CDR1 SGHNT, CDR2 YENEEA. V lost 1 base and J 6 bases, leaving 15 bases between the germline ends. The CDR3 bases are TGTGCCAGCAGCTTAGGAGGGCCGAACCTAGATGGCTACACCTTC. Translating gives CASSLGGPNLDGYTF. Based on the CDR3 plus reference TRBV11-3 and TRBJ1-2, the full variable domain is EAGVVQSPRYKIIEKKQPVAFWCNPISGHNTLYWYLQNLGQGPELLIRYENEEAVDDSQLPKDRFSAERLKGVDSTLKIQPAELGDSAVYLCASSLGGPNLDGYTFGSGTRLTVV.

The CDR3 reads CASSPGRGNTEAFF. CDR3 coding DNA: TGTGCCAGCAGCCCGGGAAGAGGGAACACTGAAGCTTTCTTT. The chain employs TRBV9 and TRBJ1-1, with D uncertain. Trimming cost V 4 bases and J 1 base, with 11 bases left between them. This CDR3 has 14 amino acids. Germline V gives CDR1 SGDLS, CDR2 YYNGEE.

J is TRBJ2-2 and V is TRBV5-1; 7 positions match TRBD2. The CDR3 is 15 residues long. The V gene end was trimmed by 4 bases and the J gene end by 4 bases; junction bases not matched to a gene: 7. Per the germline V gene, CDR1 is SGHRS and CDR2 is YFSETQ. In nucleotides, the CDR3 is TGCGCCAGCAGCGGGAGGGCCCTCGGCACCGGGGAGCTGTTTTTT. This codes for CASSGRALGTGELFF.

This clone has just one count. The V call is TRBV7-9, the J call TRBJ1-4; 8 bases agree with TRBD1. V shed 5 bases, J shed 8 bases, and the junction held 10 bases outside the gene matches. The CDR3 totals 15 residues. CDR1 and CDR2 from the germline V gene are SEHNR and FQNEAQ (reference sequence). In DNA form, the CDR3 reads TGTGCCAGCAGCCCCGACGGGACAGGCGACGAAAAACTGTTTTTT. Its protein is CASSPDGTGDEKLFF.

The CDR3 loop reads CATSGWGTEAFF. The CDR3 nucleotides read TGTGCCACCAGCGGGTGGGGGACTGAAGCTTTCTTT. The chain is built from TRBV15 and TRBJ1-1, with D possibly being TRBD1 (5 bases). Trimming pared 5 bases from V and 5 bases from J, leaving 9 bases between. CDR1 is LNHNV, CDR2 YYDKDF, per germline (reference sequence). This CDR3 is built from 12 residues.

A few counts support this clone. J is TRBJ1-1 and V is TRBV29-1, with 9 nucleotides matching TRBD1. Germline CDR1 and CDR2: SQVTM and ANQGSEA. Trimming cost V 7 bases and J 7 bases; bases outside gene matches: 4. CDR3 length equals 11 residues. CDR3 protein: CSGGQGREAFF. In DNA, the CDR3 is TGCAGCGGGGGACAGGGCCGTGAAGCTTTCTTT.

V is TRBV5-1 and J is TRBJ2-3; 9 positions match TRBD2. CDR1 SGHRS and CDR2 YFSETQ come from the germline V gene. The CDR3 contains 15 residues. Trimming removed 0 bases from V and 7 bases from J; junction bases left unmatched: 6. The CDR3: CASSLGGGRANTQYF. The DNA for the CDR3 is TGCGCCAGCAGCTTGGGGGGCGGGAGGGCGAATACGCAGTATTTT.

The DNA for the CDR3 is TGTGCCTGGAGTACCCTTGGGACAGGGCTGCGCGAGCAGTACTTC. Translated: CAWSTLGTGLREQYF. The rearrangement uses TRBV30 and TRBJ2-7, with 9 bases that match TRBD1. Losses at the gene ends were 2 bases for V and 6 bases for J; bases not matched to a gene: 11. The CDR3 runs 15 residues. The germline V gene has CDR1 GTSNPN and CDR2 SVGIG (reference sequence). Drawing the rest from reference TRBV30 and TRBJ2-7, the complete variable domain is SQTIHQWPATLVQPVGSPLSLECTVEGTSNPNLYWYRQAAGRGLQLLFYSVGIGQISSEVPQNLSASRPQDRQFILSSKKLLLSDSGFYLCAWSTLGTGLREQYFGPGTRLTVT.

The CDR3 region has the DNA TGTGCCACCAGCAGAGCGGGACAGGGGGCAGAGACCCAGTACTTC. This codes for CATSRAGQGAETQYF. V usage is TRBV15 and J usage is TRBJ2-5; 12 nucleotides match TRBD1. After removal of 1 base from V and 4 bases from J, the junction contained 1 base not matched to a gene. The CDR3 extends over 15 amino acids. Germline-derived CDR1 and CDR2 are LNHNV and YYDKDF (reference sequence).

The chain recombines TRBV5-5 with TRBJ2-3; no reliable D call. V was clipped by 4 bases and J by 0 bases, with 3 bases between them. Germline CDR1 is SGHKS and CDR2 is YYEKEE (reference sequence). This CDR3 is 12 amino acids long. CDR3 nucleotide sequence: TGTGCCAGCAGCCTTAGCACAGATACGCAGTATTTT. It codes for CASSLSTDTQYF.

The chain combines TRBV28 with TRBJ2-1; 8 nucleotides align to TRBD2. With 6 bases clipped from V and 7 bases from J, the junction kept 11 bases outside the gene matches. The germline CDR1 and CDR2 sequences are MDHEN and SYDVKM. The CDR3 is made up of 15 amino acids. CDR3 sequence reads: CASSAPSGGLNEQFF. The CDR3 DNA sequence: TGTGCCAGCAGCGCCCCGAGCGGGGGTTTAAATGAGCAGTTCTTC.

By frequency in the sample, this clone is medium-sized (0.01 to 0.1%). The CDR3 coding sequence is TGCGCCAGCAGCCAAGATTTGGCCGGGGGGGGCAATCAGCCCCAGCATTTT. Translating it yields CASSQDLAGGGNQPQHF. The J gene is TRBJ1-5, the V gene TRBV4-3; tentatively, D is TRBD1 (5 bases). This CDR3 contains 17 residues. V was shortened by 0 bases and J by 2 bases, with 14 bases between the two germline ends. Germline loops: CDR1 LGHNA, CDR2 YSLEER.

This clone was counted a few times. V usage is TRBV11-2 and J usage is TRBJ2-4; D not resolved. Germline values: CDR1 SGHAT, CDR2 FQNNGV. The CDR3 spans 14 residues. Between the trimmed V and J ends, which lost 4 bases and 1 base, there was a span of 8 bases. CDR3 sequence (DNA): TGTGCCAGCAGCTCCCTGGGGGCCAAAAACATTCAGTACTTC. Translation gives CASSSLGAKNIQYF.

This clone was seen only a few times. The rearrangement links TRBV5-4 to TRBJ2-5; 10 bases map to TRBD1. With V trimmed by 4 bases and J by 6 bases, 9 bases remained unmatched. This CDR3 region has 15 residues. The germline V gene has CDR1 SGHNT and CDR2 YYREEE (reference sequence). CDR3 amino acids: CASSPIRDRGKTQYF. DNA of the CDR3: TGTGCCAGCAGCCCCATTAGGGACAGGGGAAAGACCCAGTACTTC. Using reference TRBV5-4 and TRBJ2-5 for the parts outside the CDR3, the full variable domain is ETGVTQSPTHLIKTRGQQVTLRCSSQSGHNTVSWYQQALGQGPQFIFQYYREEENGRGNFPPRFSGLQFPNYSSELNVNALELDDSALYLCASSPIRDRGKTQYFGPGTRLLVL.

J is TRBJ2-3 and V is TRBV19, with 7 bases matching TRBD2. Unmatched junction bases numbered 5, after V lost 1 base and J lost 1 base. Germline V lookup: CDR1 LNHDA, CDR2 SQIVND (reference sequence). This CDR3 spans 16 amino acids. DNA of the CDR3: TGTGCCAGTAGTATAGCTAGCGGTTCCCGCACAGATACGCAGTATTTT. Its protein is CASSIASGSRTDTQYF.

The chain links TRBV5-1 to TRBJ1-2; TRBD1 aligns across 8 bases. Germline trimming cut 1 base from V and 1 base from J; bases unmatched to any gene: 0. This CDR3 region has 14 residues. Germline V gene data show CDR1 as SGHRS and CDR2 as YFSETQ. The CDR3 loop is CASSLTGGNYGYTF. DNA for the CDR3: TGCGCCAGCAGCTTGACAGGGGGTAACTATGGCTACACCTTC.

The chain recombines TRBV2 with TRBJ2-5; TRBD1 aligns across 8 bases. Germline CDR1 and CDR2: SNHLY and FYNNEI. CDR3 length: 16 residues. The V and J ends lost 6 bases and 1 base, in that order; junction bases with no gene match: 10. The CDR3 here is CASRVVTGAVQETQYF. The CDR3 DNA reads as TGTGCCAGCAGGGTTGTGACAGGGGCTGTCCAAGAGACCCAGTACTTC. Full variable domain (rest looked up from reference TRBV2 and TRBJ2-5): EPEVTQTPSHQVTQMGQEVILRCVPISNHLYFYWYRQILGQKVEFLVSFYNNEISEKSEIFDDQFSVERPDGSNFTLKIRSTKLEDSAMYFCASRVVTGAVQETQYFGPGTRLLVL.

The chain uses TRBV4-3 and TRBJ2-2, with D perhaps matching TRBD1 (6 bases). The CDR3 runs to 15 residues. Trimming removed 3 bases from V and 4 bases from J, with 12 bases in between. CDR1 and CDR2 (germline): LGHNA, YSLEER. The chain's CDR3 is CASSQEQGSTGELFF. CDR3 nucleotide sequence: TGCGCCAGCAGCCAGGAACAGGGTAGCACCGGGGAGCTGTTTTTT.

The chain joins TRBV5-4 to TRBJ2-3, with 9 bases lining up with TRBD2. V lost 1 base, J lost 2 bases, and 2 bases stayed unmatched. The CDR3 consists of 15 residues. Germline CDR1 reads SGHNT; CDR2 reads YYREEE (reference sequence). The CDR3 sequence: CASSLRLAATDTQYF. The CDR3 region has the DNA TGTGCCAGCAGCTTGAGACTAGCGGCCACAGATACGCAGTATTTT.

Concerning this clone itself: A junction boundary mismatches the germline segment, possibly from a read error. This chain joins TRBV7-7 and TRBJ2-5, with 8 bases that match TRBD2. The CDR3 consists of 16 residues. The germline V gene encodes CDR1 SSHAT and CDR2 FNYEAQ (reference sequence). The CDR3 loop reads CASSPGSGGYQETQYF. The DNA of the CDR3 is TGTGCTAGCAGCCCAGGAAGCGGGGGATATCAAGAGACCCAGTACTTC.

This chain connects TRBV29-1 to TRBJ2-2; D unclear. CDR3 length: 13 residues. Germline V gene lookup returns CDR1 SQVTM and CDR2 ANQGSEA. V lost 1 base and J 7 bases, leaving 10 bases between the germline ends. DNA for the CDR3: TGCAGCGTTGAAGTCGATAACCTCGGGGAGCTGTTTTTT. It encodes CSVEVDNLGELFF.